This is a list of T cell receptor beta chains from one sample in a study of response to subunit inactivated influenza vaccine. TCRdb redid the calling of the RT-PCR reads with MiXCR, one entry per CDR3 protein. This sample has about 170,000 distinct CDR3 sequences, with approximately 12% found just once. These data are also associated with another study on T cells expressing NK-cell markers.

This sample comprised CD8+ T cells sorted from PBMCs, obtained about 13 days after vaccination. Receptors originate from a man in his fifties who received an inactivated influenza vaccine. Both conserved end residues are part of each CDR3. The D gene is left open where the match is weak. Clone sizes are given selectively: once, few, many, or a class where the clone is expanded.

d_call clone_size j_call v_call cdr3_nt cdr3_aa
NA few TRBJ1-2 TRBV4-3 TGCGCCAGCAGCCAAGTCGGTTTCCGGGCCGAGGAAGGCTACACCTTC CASSQVGFRAEEGYTF
TRBD2 few TRBJ2-7 TRBV10-3 TGTGCCATCAGTGATTTGGGGGAGGGCTACGAGCAGTACTTC CAISDLGEGYEQYF
TRBD1 NA TRBJ2-2 TRBV7-9 TGTGCCAGCAGCTTAACAGGGGCCCCGAGGACCGGGGAGCTGTTTTTT CASSLTGAPRTGELFF
NA many TRBJ2-1 TRBV7-6 TGTGCCAGCAGCTTAGCGGATTTTGTAGGCGGTGAGCAGTTCTTC CASSLADFVGGEQFF
TRBD1 NA TRBJ2-1 TRBV7-7 TGTGCTAGCAGCTTGACCTTGGGCAGGGGGCCCTACAATGAGCAGTTCTTC CASSLTLGRGPYNEQFF
TRBD1 NA TRBJ2-1 TRBV28 TGTGCCAGCAGCTCCTACGGGGACAGCCAACTGACCTCCTCCTACAATGAGCAGTTCTTC CASSSYGDSQLTSSYNEQFF
NA NA TRBJ2-1 TRBV6-5 TGTGCCAGCAGCTCAAGCGGAGTTGAGCAGTTCTTC CASSSSGVEQFF
NA NA TRBJ1-1 TRBV7-9 TGTGCCAGCAGCTTAATGGGGATGGGCACTGAAGCTTTCTTT CASSLMGMGTEAFF
NA many TRBJ1-2 TRBV28 TGTGCCAGCAGCGGGGGCTCCGGGGGCTATGGCTACACCTTC CASSGGSGGYGYTF
TRBD2 few TRBJ2-1 TRBV6-2/TRBV6-3 TGTGCCAGCAGTTACTGGACTAGCGGGAGGGCCTCGAGCAATGAGCAGTTCTTC CASSYWTSGRASSNEQFF
TRBD2 many TRBJ2-2 TRBV7-9 TGTGCCAGCAGCCCCCATCCAGGGAGGGTCGGGGAGCTGTTTTTT CASSPHPGRVGELFF
TRBD1 few TRBJ2-6 TRBV29-1 TGCAGCGTTGGACAGGGCCCTTATGGGGCCAACGTCCTGACTTTC CSVGQGPYGANVLTF
TRBD2 few TRBJ2-3 TRBV27 TGTGCCACTGCAGAGGGAGGGCGGGGAGATACGCAGTATTTT CATAEGGRGDTQYF